These 16 T cell receptor beta chains were sequenced from one sample in a study of T cell repertoires in cytomegalovirus infection (dated by TCRdb to the late 2010s). Sequencing was performed on an Illumina HiSeq 1500. TCRdb reanalyzed the raw reads on its own, using fastp at Q25 for trimming and MiXCR for clone calling, and kept in-frame beta chains. Each record represents a unique CDR3 protein, reported with the most common genes and DNA among its rows. The sample has around 530,000 distinct CDR3 sequences on record, about 17% of them singletons. The top ten constitute approximately 24% of the sample. The source material was CD8+ T cells from PBMCs. The source is a human donor in good health (CMV status not recorded). Some clones in this sample may be carry-over from other donors' samples.

The chain combines TRBV2 with TRBJ2-2, with 8 bases fitting TRBD2. The CDR3 has 16 residues. CDR1 and CDR2 (germline): SNHLY, FYNNEI. Trimming removed 10 bases from V and 0 bases from J; junction bases left unmatched: 10. Here the CDR3 reads CATLLVAGTNTGELFF. DNA for the CDR3: TGTGCCACCTTACTTGTAGCGGGGACGAACACCGGGGAGCTGTTTTTT.

Many counts were recorded for this clonotype. J is TRBJ2-7 and V is TRBV7-2; D is unclear. Germline loops: CDR1 SGHTA, CDR2 FQGNSA. The CDR3 runs 14 residues. V was shortened by 1 base and J by 2 bases, with 9 bases between the two germline ends. The CDR3 loop is CASSLGLRAYEQYF. The CDR3 nucleotides are TGTGCCAGCAGCTTAGGGCTCCGGGCCTACGAGCAGTACTTC.

The rearrangement links TRBV5-6 to TRBJ2-1, with D tentatively TRBD2 (6 bases). Trimming pared 4 bases from V and 8 bases from J, leaving 13 bases between. This CDR3 is built from 13 residues. Germline V CDR1 and CDR2: SGHDT, YYEEEE. The CDR3 spells CASSPGTYHEQFF. CDR3 bases: TGTGCCAGCAGCCCTGGGACTTATCATGAGCAGTTCTTC. Combining the CDR3 with reference TRBV5-6 and TRBJ2-1 gives the whole variable domain DAGVTQSPTHLIKTRGQQVTLRCSPKSGHDTVSWYQQALGQGPQFIFQYYEEEERQRGNFPDRFSGHQFPNYSSELNVNALLLGDSALYLCASSPGTYHEQFFGPGTRLTVL.

This clonotype was counted at least ten times. The chain has TRBV28 and TRBJ1-5; D not certain. This CDR3 has 14 amino acids. V was cut by 1 base and J by 5 bases, with 9 bases left in between. Germline CDR1 is MDHEN and CDR2 is SYDVKM. Here the CDR3 DNA reads TGTGCCAGCAGTTTATTGAGTGGTGATCAGCCCCAGCATTTT. Its translation: CASSLLSGDQPQHF.

V usage is TRBV7-9 and J usage is TRBJ2-7; 10 bases are a match to TRBD1. J was trimmed by 3 bases and V by 5 bases; bases with no gene match: 7. This CDR3 has 15 amino acids. Germline values: CDR1 SEHNR, CDR2 FQNEAQ (reference sequence). CDR3 in amino acids: CASSHRDRGFYEQYF. The CDR3 nucleotides read TGTGCCAGCAGCCACCGGGACAGGGGATTCTACGAGCAGTACTTC.

The gene calls are TRBV4-2 and TRBJ1-5; perhaps TRBD1 as D (5 bases). The germline V and J ends were trimmed by 1 base and 7 bases, with 11 bases remaining between them. The CDR3 loop spans 14 amino acids. Looked up from germline, CDR1 is LGHNA and CDR2 is YNFKEQ. In DNA, the CDR3 is TGTGCCAGCAGCCAAGGGCAGGGTACCCAGCCCCAGCATTTT. This encodes CASSQGQGTQPQHF.

This clonotype was seen ten or more times. The V call is TRBV19, the J call TRBJ2-3, with unresolved D. Trimming stripped 4 bases from V and 2 bases from J, with 19 bases between. There are 17 residues in the CDR3. The V gene's germline CDR1 is LNHDA and CDR2 SQIVND (reference sequence). The CDR3 bases are TGTGCCAGTAGTACTGGCCGCCCAGCACGCTACACAGATACGCAGTATTTT. It codes for CASSTGRPARYTDTQYF.

Concerning this clonotype itself: The junction shows a germline mismatch at one end, possibly a read error. For the CDR3, the DNA is TGTGACAGCAGCTTAGGCGTGGGGGCCTCCTATGGCTACACCTTC. Encoded protein: CDSSLGVGASYGYTF. The chain combines TRBV11-2 with TRBJ1-2, with D possibly TRBD1 on 6 matching bases. The CDR3 runs 15 residues. CDR1 is SGHAT and CDR2 is FQNNGV in the germline V gene.

This clonotype was seen a handful of times. The rearrangement uses TRBV27 and TRBJ2-1; 7 positions agree with TRBD1. The CDR3 has 15 residues. J was trimmed by 1 base and V by 7 bases; bases with no gene match: 7. Germline V gene sequence: CDR1 MNHEY, CDR2 SMNVEV (reference sequence). The CDR3 is CASTPDRASYNEQFF. The CDR3 bases are TGTGCCAGCACACCTGACAGGGCATCCTACAATGAGCAGTTCTTC.

The chain is built from TRBV9 and TRBJ2-7; 7 bases are a match to TRBD1. Trimming removed 4 bases from V and 4 bases from J; junction bases left unmatched: 11. CDR1 is SGDLS, CDR2 YYNGEE, per germline. CDR3 length equals 15 residues. Here the CDR3 DNA reads TGTGCCAGCAGCCCCGGCTCAGGGGGAATTTACGAGCAGTACTTC. Translated: CASSPGSGGIYEQYF.

This clonotype was observed at least ten times. The J gene is TRBJ2-3, the V gene TRBV11-2; possibly TRBD2 for D (5 bases). This CDR3 is 15 amino acids long. Trimming cost V 1 base and J 3 bases, with 11 bases left between them. CDR1 SGHAT and CDR2 FQNNGV come from the germline V gene. In DNA, the CDR3 is TGTGCCAGCAGCTTAGGGGAACTAGGTACAGATACGCAGTATTTT. This sequence encodes CASSLGELGTDTQYF.

This clonotype appeared many times. V usage is TRBV28 and J usage is TRBJ1-5, with 7 bases fitting TRBD1. CDR3 length equals 12 residues. The V and J ends lost 5 bases and 9 bases, in that order; junction bases with no gene match: 4. Looked up from germline, CDR1 is MDHEN and CDR2 is SYDVKM. The CDR3 reads CASSGGGPPQHF. The CDR3 DNA follows: TGTGCCAGCAGTGGAGGGGGCCCGCCCCAGCATTTT. Full variable domain (outside the CDR3, taken from reference TRBV28 and TRBJ1-5): DVKVTQSSRYLVKRTGEKVFLECVQDMDHENMFWYRQDPGLGLRLIYFSYDVKMKEKGDIPEGYSVSREKKERFSLILESASTNQTSMYLCASSGGGPPQHFGDGTRLSIL.

This clonotype was detected ten times or more. The gene calls are TRBV6-5 and TRBJ1-1; 7 bases agree with TRBD1. The CDR3 contains 15 residues. V was pared by 5 bases and J by 3 bases, with 9 bases of the junction left unmatched. From germline, CDR1 is MNHEY and CDR2 SVGAGI. The CDR3 DNA is TGTGCCAGCAGTCCACTCAGACAGGGTTACACTGAAGCTTTCTTT. Protein: CASSPLRQGYTEAFF.

This clonotype appeared many times. The chain couples TRBV6-5 to TRBJ2-3; 8 nucleotides match TRBD1. The CDR3 runs to 15 residues. Germline V CDR1 and CDR2: MNHEY, SVGAGI. The V and J ends lost 2 bases and 6 bases, in that order; junction bases with no gene match: 7. Written as DNA, the CDR3 is TGTGCCAGCAGTTACACGACAGGGGAAGGTGATACGCAGTATTTT. Its translation: CASSYTTGEGDTQYF.

This clonotype was counted a few times. The chain joins TRBV12-3 or TRBV12-4 to TRBJ1-1; D unclear. V was cut by 4 bases and J by 5 bases, with 14 bases left in between. This CDR3 has 14 amino acids. The CDR3 spells CASSWSGLRTEAFF. The CDR3 DNA reads as TGTGCCAGCAGTTGGAGCGGTCTAAGGACTGAAGCTTTCTTT.

The sample holds a few counts of this clonotype. This rearrangement joins TRBV5-1 to TRBJ2-2, with D possibly being TRBD2 (6 bases). The V gene lost 0 bases and the J gene lost 4 bases, with 19 bases spanning the gap. CDR3 length: 18 residues. Germline lookup yields CDR1 SGHRS and CDR2 YFSETQ. CDR3 region: CASSLESGATLVTGELFF. DNA for the CDR3: TGCGCCAGCAGCTTGGAATCGGGAGCAACTCTGGTCACCGGGGAGCTGTTTTTT.